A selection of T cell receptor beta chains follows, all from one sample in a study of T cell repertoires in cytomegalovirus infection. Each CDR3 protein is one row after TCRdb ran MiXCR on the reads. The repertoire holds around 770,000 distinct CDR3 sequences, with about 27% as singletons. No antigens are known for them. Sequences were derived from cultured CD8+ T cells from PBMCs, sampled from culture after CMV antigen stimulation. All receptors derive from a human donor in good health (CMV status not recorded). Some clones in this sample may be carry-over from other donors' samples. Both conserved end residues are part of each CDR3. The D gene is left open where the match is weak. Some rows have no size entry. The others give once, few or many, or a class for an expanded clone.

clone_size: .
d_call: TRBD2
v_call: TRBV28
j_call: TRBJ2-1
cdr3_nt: TGTGCCAGCAGTTTGGGGGGAGGGAGTAGCTCCTACAATGAGCAGTTCTTC
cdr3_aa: CASSLGGGSSSYNEQFF

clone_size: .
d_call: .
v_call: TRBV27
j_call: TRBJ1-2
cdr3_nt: TGTGCCAGCAGTTTATCGTTATTTGGTGGCTACACCTTC
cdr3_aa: CASSLSLFGGYTF

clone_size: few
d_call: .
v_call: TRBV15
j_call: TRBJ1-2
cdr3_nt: TGTGCCACCAGCAGCGAGGGAGCGCAGGGCTACACCTTC
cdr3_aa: CATSSEGAQGYTF

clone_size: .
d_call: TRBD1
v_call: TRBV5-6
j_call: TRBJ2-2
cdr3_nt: TGTGCCAGCAGCTTGGATTGGACAGGGGTGACCGGGGAGCTGTTTTTT
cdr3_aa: CASSLDWTGVTGELFF

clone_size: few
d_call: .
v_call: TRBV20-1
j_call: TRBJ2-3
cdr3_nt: TGCAGTGCTAGGTTGGGGGGGCCGACAGATACGCAGTATTTT
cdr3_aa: CSARLGGPTDTQYF

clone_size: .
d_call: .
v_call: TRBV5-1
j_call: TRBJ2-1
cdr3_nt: TGCGCCAGCAGCACCCTAGCGCGGGGAGCTTACAATGAGCAGTTCTTC
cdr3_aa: CASSTLARGAYNEQFF

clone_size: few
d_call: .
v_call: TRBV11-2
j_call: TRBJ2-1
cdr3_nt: TGTGCCAGCAGCTTAGGTAGGGGGGGGCCCTACAATGAGCAGTTCTTC
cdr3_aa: CASSLGRGGPYNEQFF

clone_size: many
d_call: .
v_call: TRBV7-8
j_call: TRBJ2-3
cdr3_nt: TGTGCCAGCAGCTTAGAGGCAGGGGGGGTCGGCACAGATACGCAGTATTTT
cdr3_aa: CASSLEAGGVGTDTQYF

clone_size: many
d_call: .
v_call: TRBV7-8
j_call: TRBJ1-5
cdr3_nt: TGTGCCAGCAGCTCCCGGGGGTTCAATCAGCCCCAGCATTTT
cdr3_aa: CASSSRGFNQPQHF

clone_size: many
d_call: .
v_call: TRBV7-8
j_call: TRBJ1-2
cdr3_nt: TGTGCCAGCAGCTTAGCGGCACAGGGTTGGGGCTACACCTTC
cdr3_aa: CASSLAAQGWGYTF

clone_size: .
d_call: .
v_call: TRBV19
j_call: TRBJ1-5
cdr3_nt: TGTGCCACCCAACTGGGACATCCTTTAGGCAATCAGCCCCAGCATTTT
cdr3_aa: CATQLGHPLGNQPQHF

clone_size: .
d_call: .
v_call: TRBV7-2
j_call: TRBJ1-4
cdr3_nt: TGTGCCAGCAGCATCCCGCCGGATGAAAAACTGTTTTTT
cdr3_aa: CASSIPPDEKLFF

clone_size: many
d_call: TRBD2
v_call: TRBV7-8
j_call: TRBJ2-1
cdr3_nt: TGTGCCAGCAGCTTCAGCGGGGGTAACAATGAGCAGTTCTTC
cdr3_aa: CASSFSGGNNEQFF

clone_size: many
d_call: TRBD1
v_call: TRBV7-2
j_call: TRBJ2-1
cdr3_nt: TGTGCCAGCAGCTTAACCCCGGGACAGTACAATGAGCAGTTCTTC
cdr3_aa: CASSLTPGQYNEQFF

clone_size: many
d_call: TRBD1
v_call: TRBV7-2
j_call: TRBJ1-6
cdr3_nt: TGTGCCAGCAGCTCGGGACACCGGGACAGTTATAATTCACCCCTCCACTTT
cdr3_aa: CASSSGHRDSYNSPLHF

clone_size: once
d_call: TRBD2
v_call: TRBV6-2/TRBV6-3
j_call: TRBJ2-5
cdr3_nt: TGTGCCAGCAGTCCTGGGACTACCACCCAAGAGACCCAGTACTTC
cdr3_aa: CASSPGTTTQETQYF

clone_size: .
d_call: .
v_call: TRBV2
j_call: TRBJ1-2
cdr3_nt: TGTGCCAGCCTTGGCAGCGGGGTTTATGGCTACACCTTC
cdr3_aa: CASLGSGVYGYTF

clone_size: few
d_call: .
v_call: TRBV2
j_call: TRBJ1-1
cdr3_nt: TGTGCCAGCAGTCGCACGGATACAGGAGAGAACACTGAAGCTTTCTTT
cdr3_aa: CASSRTDTGENTEAFF